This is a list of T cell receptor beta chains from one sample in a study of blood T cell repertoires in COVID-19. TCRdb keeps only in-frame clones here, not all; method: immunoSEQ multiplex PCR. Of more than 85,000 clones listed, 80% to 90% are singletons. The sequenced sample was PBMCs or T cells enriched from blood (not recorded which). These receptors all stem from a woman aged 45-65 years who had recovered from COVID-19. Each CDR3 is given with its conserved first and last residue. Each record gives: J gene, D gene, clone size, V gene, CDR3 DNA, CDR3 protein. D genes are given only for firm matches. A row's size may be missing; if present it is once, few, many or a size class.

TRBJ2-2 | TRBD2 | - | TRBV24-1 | TGTGCCACCAGTGATCCTGCTGGACTAGCGGGAGGGGACACCGGGGAGCTGTTTTTT | CATSDPAGLAGGDTGELFF
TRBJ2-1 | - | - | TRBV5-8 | TGTGCCAGCAGTCTGTATTTTATCGATGAGCAGTTCTTC | CASSLYFIDEQFF
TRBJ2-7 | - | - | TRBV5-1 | TGCGCCAGCAGGAGGGACTCAGCCTACGAGCAGTACTTC | CASRRDSAYEQYF
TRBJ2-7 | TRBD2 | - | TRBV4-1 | TGCGCCAGCAGCCTAGCGGGAGGGCCAAGCGAGCAGTACTTC | CASSLAGGPSEQYF
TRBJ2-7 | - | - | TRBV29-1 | TGCAGCGTTGGGGGGGTCGGCGAGCAGTACTTC | CSVGGVGEQYF
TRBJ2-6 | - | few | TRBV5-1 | TGCGCCAGCAGCTTGGCCCTCGGTGGGGCCAACGTCCTGACTTTC | CASSLALGGANVLTF
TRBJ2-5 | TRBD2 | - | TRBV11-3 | TGTGCCAGCAGCCCTGAGACGGGGGGGCTAGAGACCCAGTACTTC | CASSPETGGLETQYF
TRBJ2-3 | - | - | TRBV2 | TGTGCCAGCAGAGAGCACAGGGAGGATACGCAGTATTTT | CASREHREDTQYF
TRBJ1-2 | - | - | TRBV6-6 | TGTGCCAGCCTCATAGTTCGGGGGATAGCTGGCTACACCTTC | CASLIVRGIAGYTF
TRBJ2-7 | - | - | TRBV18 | TGTGCCAGCTCACCAGATCCAGGGGCCTTAGAGCAGTACTTC | CASSPDPGALEQYF
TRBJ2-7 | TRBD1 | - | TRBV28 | TGTGCCAGCAGGCCAGGGGGCGATCCCTACGAGCAGTACTTC | CASRPGGDPYEQYF
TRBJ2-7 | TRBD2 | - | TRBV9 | TGTGCCAGCAGCGTAGATGATTCTGGGACTAGCGGGAGGGCCAACTTCTACGAGCAGTACTTC | CASSVDDSGTSGRANFYEQYF
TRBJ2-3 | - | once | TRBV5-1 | TGCGCCAGCAGCTTGGCACCAGGGGCATCAGGTACGCAGTATTTT | CASSLAPGASGTQYF
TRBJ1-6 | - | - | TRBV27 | TGTGCCAGCAGTAAAACCGGGACACTAGGAAATTCACCCCTCCACTTT | CASSKTGTLGNSPLHF
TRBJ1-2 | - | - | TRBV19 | TGTGCCAGTATTCCATCTACGGACAGAAACTATGGCTACACCTTC | CASIPSTDRNYGYTF
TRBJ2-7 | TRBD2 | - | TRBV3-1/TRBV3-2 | TGTGCCAGCAGCCAAGGGCAGGGAGGGTACGAGCAGTACTTC | CASSQGQGGYEQYF
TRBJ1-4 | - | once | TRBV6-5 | TGTGCCAGCAGCGGAGATAATGAAAAACTGTTTTTT | CASSGDNEKLFF
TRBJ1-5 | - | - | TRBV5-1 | TGCGCCAGCAGCGCGGGTGGGGGGGATAGCAATCAGCCCCAGCATTTT | CASSAGGGDSNQPQHF
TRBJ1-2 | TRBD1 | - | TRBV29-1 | TGCAGCGTTGTGGGACAGGGGGCGTGGGGCTACACCTTC | CSVVGQGAWGYTF
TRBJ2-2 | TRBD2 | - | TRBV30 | TGTGCCTGGAGTGCTACTAGCGGGGGGGCGAACACCGGGGAGCTGTTTTTT | CAWSATSGGANTGELFF